The following is a TCR beta chain sequence with its context. What it recognizes is unknown. The entry originates in a study of T cell clusters in autoimmune cytopenias. TRB was amplified from about 250 ng of peripheral blood genomic DNA per sample. General study results and limits: TRB repertoire shifts in secondary cytopenia and chronic lymphocytic leukemia mostly reflected lymphoma, not autoimmunity. Active autoimmune hepatitis patients had roughly 2.9-fold fewer exclusive TRB clusters than healthy donors. Functional roles of the in silico T cell clusters still await experimental validation.

TRB was amplified by touch-down multiplex PCR, primer pools A and B combined. TCRdb reprocessed the multiplex PCR reads; each CDR3 protein has one entry and no DNA is given. The sample features about 9,500 distinct CDR3 sequences, with approximately 9.2% in its top ten. The CDR3 extends over 14 amino acids. From germline, CDR1 is DFQATT and CDR2 SNEGSKA (reference sequence). V is TRBV20-1 and J is TRBJ1-2; the TCRdb call, TRBD1, lacks DNA for checking. The sequenced sample was peripheral blood. The sequence derives from a human donor with an autoimmune cytopenia or autoimmune hepatitis (not recorded which). The CDR3 region is CSARQQGSNYGYTF.